A selection of T cell receptor beta chains follows, all from one sample in a study of CD8 T cells in ankylosing spondylitis. In TCRdb, the 5' RACE reads were re-called with MiXCR into one record per CDR3 protein. The data contain 300,000 to 350,000 distinct CDR3 sequences, roughly 14% of them singletons. Sequencing used blood, either unsorted or a sorted T cell fraction (not recorded which). Receptors originate from a male donor with ankylosing spondylitis or in good health (not recorded which). Both conserved end residues are part of each CDR3. Each record gives: J gene, V gene, D gene, CDR3 length, clone size, CDR3 protein, CDR3 DNA. The D gene is left open where the match is weak. The listing skips clone size in some rows; elsewhere it reads once, few, many or a size class.

J gene: TRBJ2-7; V gene: TRBV20-1; D gene: -; CDR3 length: 14; clone size: -; CDR3 protein: CSAPPGDGSYEQYF; CDR3 DNA: TGCAGTGCCCCGCCCGGGGACGGCTCCTACGAGCAGTACTTC
J gene: TRBJ2-3; V gene: TRBV9; D gene: -; CDR3 length: 16; clone size: -; CDR3 protein: CASSPRGGGTTDTQYF; CDR3 DNA: TGTGCCAGCAGCCCCAGAGGAGGGGGGACGACAGATACGCAGTATTTT
J gene: TRBJ1-1; V gene: TRBV5-1; D gene: TRBD1; CDR3 length: 15; clone size: -; CDR3 protein: CASSGGQGDDTEAFF; CDR3 DNA: TGCGCCAGCAGCGGAGGACAGGGGGATGACACTGAAGCTTTCTTT
J gene: TRBJ2-1; V gene: TRBV7-2; D gene: -; CDR3 length: 15; clone size: -; CDR3 protein: CASIQDRGSYNEQFF; CDR3 DNA: TGTGCCAGCATCCAGGACCGGGGATCATACAATGAGCAGTTCTTC
J gene: TRBJ2-3; V gene: TRBV12-3/TRBV12-4; D gene: -; CDR3 length: 15; clone size: few; CDR3 protein: CASSPGGLFTDTQYF; CDR3 DNA: TGTGCCAGCAGTCCTGGCGGGCTTTTCACAGATACGCAGTATTTT
J gene: TRBJ2-3; V gene: TRBV20-1; D gene: TRBD1; CDR3 length: 14; clone size: once; CDR3 protein: CSAPSGTGRDTQYF; CDR3 DNA: TGCAGTGCTCCCTCCGGGACAGGGCGAGATACGCAGTATTTT
J gene: TRBJ2-3; V gene: TRBV5-1; D gene: TRBD1; CDR3 length: 17; clone size: -; CDR3 protein: CASRTGTGDLGTDTQYF; CDR3 DNA: TGCGCCAGCAGAACCGGGACAGGGGACCTCGGCACAGATACGCAGTATTTT
J gene: TRBJ2-2; V gene: TRBV20-1; D gene: TRBD2; CDR3 length: 14; clone size: few; CDR3 protein: CSAGLAGGAGELFF; CDR3 DNA: TGCAGTGCTGGGCTAGCGGGAGGGGCCGGGGAGCTGTTTTTT
J gene: TRBJ2-1; V gene: TRBV29-1; D gene: -; CDR3 length: 12; clone size: few; CDR3 protein: CSVEHRDNEQFF; CDR3 DNA: TGCAGCGTTGAGCACAGAGACAATGAGCAGTTCTTC
J gene: TRBJ2-2; V gene: TRBV5-1; D gene: -; CDR3 length: 13; clone size: many; CDR3 protein: CASSLDGAGELFF; CDR3 DNA: TGCGCCAGCAGCTTGGACGGAGCCGGGGAGCTGTTTTTT
J gene: TRBJ2-5; V gene: TRBV7-9; D gene: TRBD2; CDR3 length: 15; clone size: few; CDR3 protein: CASRPSSGSGETQYF; CDR3 DNA: TGTGCCAGCAGGCCCTCTAGCGGGAGCGGGGAGACCCAGTACTTC
J gene: TRBJ2-2; V gene: TRBV3-1; D gene: -; CDR3 length: 12; clone size: -; CDR3 protein: CASTPYTGELFF; CDR3 DNA: TGTGCCAGCACACCTTACACCGGGGAGCTGTTTTTT
J gene: TRBJ2-3; V gene: TRBV10-3; D gene: -; CDR3 length: 15; clone size: few; CDR3 protein: CAIKHSAGAQNTQYF; CDR3 DNA: TGTGCCATCAAACACAGCGCCGGGGCCCAGAACACGCAGTATTTT
J gene: TRBJ2-5; V gene: TRBV29-1; D gene: -; CDR3 length: 14; clone size: -; CDR3 protein: CSVLPGLLGETQYF; CDR3 DNA: TGCAGCGTGCTCCCGGGACTTCTCGGAGAGACCCAGTACTTC
J gene: TRBJ2-3; V gene: TRBV10-3; D gene: -; CDR3 length: 14; clone size: -; CDR3 protein: CAIKREEGRDTQYF; CDR3 DNA: TGTGCCATCAAGCGCGAAGAGGGGCGGGATACGCAGTATTTT
J gene: TRBJ2-3; V gene: TRBV18; D gene: -; CDR3 length: 14; clone size: -; CDR3 protein: CASSPTDSTDTQYF; CDR3 DNA: TGTGCCAGCTCCCCGACCGACAGCACAGATACGCAGTATTTT
J gene: TRBJ2-2; V gene: TRBV5-5; D gene: -; CDR3 length: 15; clone size: many; CDR3 protein: CASSLGHANTGELFF; CDR3 DNA: TGTGCCAGCAGCTTGGGACACGCGAACACCGGGGAGCTGTTTTTT
J gene: TRBJ2-3; V gene: TRBV5-1; D gene: -; CDR3 length: 18; clone size: few; CDR3 protein: CASSLSPQTGLSTDTQYF; CDR3 DNA: TGCGCCAGCAGCTTGTCGCCGCAGACAGGTCTATCCACAGATACGCAGTATTTT
J gene: TRBJ2-1; V gene: TRBV2; D gene: -; CDR3 length: 15; clone size: few; CDR3 protein: CASNLDAGSYNEQFF; CDR3 DNA: TGTGCCAGCAACCTCGACGCGGGCTCCTACAATGAGCAGTTCTTC
J gene: TRBJ2-3; V gene: TRBV20-1; D gene: TRBD1; CDR3 length: 13; clone size: -; CDR3 protein: CSAAGQGADTQYF; CDR3 DNA: TGCAGTGCTGCCGGACAGGGGGCAGATACGCAGTATTTT
J gene: TRBJ2-5; V gene: TRBV6-6; D gene: -; CDR3 length: 13; clone size: few; CDR3 protein: CASSPPNEETQYF; CDR3 DNA: TGTGCCAGCAGTCCCCCCAATGAGGAGACCCAGTACTTC
J gene: TRBJ2-7; V gene: TRBV5-6; D gene: TRBD1; CDR3 length: 14; clone size: -; CDR3 protein: CASTLGQGRYEQYF; CDR3 DNA: TGTGCCAGCACCCTGGGACAGGGGAGATACGAGCAGTACTTC
J gene: TRBJ1-2; V gene: TRBV12-3/TRBV12-4; D gene: -; CDR3 length: 12; clone size: many; CDR3 protein: CASSTTAYGYTF; CDR3 DNA: TGTGCCAGCAGCACAACCGCCTATGGCTACACCTTC
J gene: TRBJ2-7; V gene: TRBV2; D gene: -; CDR3 length: 16; clone size: -; CDR3 protein: CASTPPPGHHGYEQYF; CDR3 DNA: TGTGCCAGCACCCCTCCACCGGGACACCACGGGTACGAGCAGTACTTC
J gene: TRBJ2-4; V gene: TRBV4-2; D gene: TRBD1; CDR3 length: 16; clone size: few; CDR3 protein: CASTPRDRGPANIQYF; CDR3 DNA: TGTGCCAGCACCCCCCGGGACAGGGGGCCGGCGAACATTCAGTACTTC
J gene: TRBJ2-2; V gene: TRBV13; D gene: -; CDR3 length: 18; clone size: many; CDR3 protein: CASSPTSLAVANTGELFF; CDR3 DNA: TGTGCCAGCAGCCCAACCTCCCTGGCGGTGGCGAACACCGGGGAGCTGTTTTTT
J gene: TRBJ1-1; V gene: TRBV5-6; D gene: -; CDR3 length: 12; clone size: few; CDR3 protein: CASSFPDTEAFF; CDR3 DNA: TGTGCCAGCAGCTTCCCGGACACTGAAGCTTTCTTT
J gene: TRBJ2-3; V gene: TRBV12-3/TRBV12-4; D gene: -; CDR3 length: 13; clone size: many; CDR3 protein: CASRRDFPLAQYF; CDR3 DNA: TGTGCCAGCAGACGGGACTTCCCCTTGGCGCAGTATTTT
J gene: TRBJ2-1; V gene: TRBV6-5; D gene: -; CDR3 length: 13; clone size: few; CDR3 protein: CASSLLAANEQFF; CDR3 DNA: TGTGCCAGCAGCTTACTAGCTGCCAATGAGCAGTTCTTC
J gene: TRBJ2-1; V gene: TRBV5-5; D gene: -; CDR3 length: 13; clone size: few; CDR3 protein: CASSLTTYNEQFF; CDR3 DNA: TGTGCCAGCAGCCTAACGACCTACAATGAGCAGTTCTTC
J gene: TRBJ1-1; V gene: TRBV20-1; D gene: -; CDR3 length: 13; clone size: -; CDR3 protein: CSAPRGPNTEAFF; CDR3 DNA: TGCAGTGCTCCCCGGGGCCCGAACACTGAAGCTTTCTTT
J gene: TRBJ1-3; V gene: TRBV5-1; D gene: -; CDR3 length: 16; clone size: few; CDR3 protein: CASSVTGTTSGNTIYF; CDR3 DNA: TGCGCCAGCAGCGTGACAGGAACCACCTCTGGAAACACCATATATTTT
J gene: TRBJ2-7; V gene: TRBV25-1; D gene: TRBD2; CDR3 length: 15; clone size: few; CDR3 protein: CASSDPGTSTYEQYF; CDR3 DNA: TGTGCCAGCAGTGACCCCGGGACTAGCACCTACGAGCAGTACTTC
J gene: TRBJ2-2; V gene: TRBV7-9; D gene: -; CDR3 length: 12; clone size: -; CDR3 protein: CASSFSGGELFF; CDR3 DNA: TGTGCCAGCAGCTTTAGCGGCGGGGAGCTGTTTTTT
J gene: TRBJ2-2; V gene: TRBV10-3; D gene: -; CDR3 length: 15; clone size: few; CDR3 protein: CAISHPVTTGGELFF; CDR3 DNA: TGTGCCATCAGCCACCCGGTTACAACGGGCGGGGAGCTGTTTTTT
J gene: TRBJ1-1; V gene: TRBV3-1; D gene: -; CDR3 length: 14; clone size: -; CDR3 protein: CASSSREANTEAFF; CDR3 DNA: TGTGCCAGCAGCTCCAGGGAGGCGAACACTGAAGCTTTCTTT
J gene: TRBJ1-1; V gene: TRBV3-1; D gene: TRBD1; CDR3 length: 17; clone size: many; CDR3 protein: CASSHTTEGRGQTEAFF; CDR3 DNA: TGTGCCAGCAGCCACACAACCGAAGGCAGGGGGCAAACTGAAGCTTTCTTT
J gene: TRBJ2-3; V gene: TRBV3-1; D gene: -; CDR3 length: 12; clone size: -; CDR3 protein: CASSLWEDTQYF; CDR3 DNA: TGTGCCAGCAGCCTCTGGGAGGATACGCAGTATTTT
J gene: TRBJ1-1; V gene: TRBV29-1; D gene: TRBD1; CDR3 length: 15; clone size: few; CDR3 protein: CSASRDRVGNTEAFF; CDR3 DNA: TGCAGCGCGTCCCGGGACAGGGTCGGGAACACTGAAGCTTTCTTT
J gene: TRBJ2-5; V gene: TRBV9; D gene: TRBD2; CDR3 length: 15; clone size: -; CDR3 protein: CASSATSGGQETQYF; CDR3 DNA: TGTGCCAGCAGCGCCACTAGCGGGGGGCAAGAGACCCAGTACTTC
J gene: TRBJ2-5; V gene: TRBV30; D gene: -; CDR3 length: 16; clone size: -; CDR3 protein: CAWSVPGPNYQETQYF; CDR3 DNA: TGTGCCTGGAGTGTTCCGGGACCCAACTACCAAGAGACCCAGTACTTC
J gene: TRBJ2-3; V gene: TRBV20-1; D gene: -; CDR3 length: 14; clone size: few; CDR3 protein: CSAYSGIGTDTQYF; CDR3 DNA: TGCAGTGCCTATAGCGGAATCGGCACAGATACGCAGTATTTT